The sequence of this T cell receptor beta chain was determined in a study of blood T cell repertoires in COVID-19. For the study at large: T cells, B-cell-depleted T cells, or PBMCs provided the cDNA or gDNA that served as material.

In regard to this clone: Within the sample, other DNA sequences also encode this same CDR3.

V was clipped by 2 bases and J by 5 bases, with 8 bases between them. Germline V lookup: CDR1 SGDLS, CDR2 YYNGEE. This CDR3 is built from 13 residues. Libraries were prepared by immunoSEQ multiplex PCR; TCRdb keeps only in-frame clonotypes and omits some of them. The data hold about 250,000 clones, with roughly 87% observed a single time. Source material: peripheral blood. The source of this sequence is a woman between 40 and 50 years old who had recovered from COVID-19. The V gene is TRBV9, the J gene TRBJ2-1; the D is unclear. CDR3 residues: CASSVSGNNEQFF. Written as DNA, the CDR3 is TGTGCCAGCAGCGTCTCCGGTAACAATGAGCAGTTCTTC.